This T cell receptor (beta chain) was obtained from a study of immune cell composition in non-small cell lung cancer. Study background: Tumours were mainly lung adenocarcinoma or squamous cell carcinoma.

Study conclusions and caveats: Clones >0.5% enriched in tumour were rarer in adenocarcinoma (around 35%) than squamous (about 80%). Squamous lung tumours showed higher top 10 clone scores and clonality than adenocarcinomas.

Produced via immunoSEQ multiplex PCR; TCRdb's table is partial and in-frame only. There are 6,000 to 8,000 clones in the sample; roughly 80% occur only once, and around 12% lies in the top ten. To note about this clone: Its cognate antigen is unknown.

CDR1 is LNHDA and CDR2 is SQIVND in the germline V gene (reference sequence). V lost 4 bases and J lost 3, with 19 bases in between. This CDR3 has 16 amino acids. This sequence originates from a human donor with non-small cell lung cancer. The chain combines TRBV19 with TRBJ2-7, with D perhaps matching TRBD1 or TRBD2 (5 bases each). The sample comprised lung tumor tissue. The CDR3 loop reads CASSRGGQGAIYEQYF. The CDR3 region has the DNA TGTGCCAGTAGTAGGGGCGGGCAGGGAGCTATCTACGAGCAGTACTTC.